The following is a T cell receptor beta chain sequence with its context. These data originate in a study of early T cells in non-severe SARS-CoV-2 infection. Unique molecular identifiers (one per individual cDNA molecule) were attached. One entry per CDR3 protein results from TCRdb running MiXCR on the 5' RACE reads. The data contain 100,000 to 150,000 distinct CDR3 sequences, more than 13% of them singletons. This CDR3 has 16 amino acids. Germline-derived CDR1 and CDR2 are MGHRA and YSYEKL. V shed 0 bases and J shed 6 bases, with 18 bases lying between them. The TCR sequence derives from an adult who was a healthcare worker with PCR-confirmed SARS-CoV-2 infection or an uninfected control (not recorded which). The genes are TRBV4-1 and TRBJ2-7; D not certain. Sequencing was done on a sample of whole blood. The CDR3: CASSQDLRPRRGEQYF. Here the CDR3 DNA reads TGCGCCAGCAGCCAAGATCTCAGGCCCAGGCGAGGCGAGCAGTACTTC.